The following is a TCR beta chain sequence with its context. The same CDR3 arises from other DNA sequences in this sample as well. Repertoires were generated with immunoSEQ multiplex PCR, while TCRdb's copy carries only in-frame clones and drops some. Of a few million clones listed, about 92% are singletons. The data were taken from a study of shared clonotypes between healthy human individuals. The CDR3 spans 15 residues. V was pared by 5 bases and J by 2 bases, with 7 bases of the junction left unmatched. Germline loops: CDR1 MDHEN, CDR2 SYDVKM. The origin of this receptor is a young man in good health. Some clones in this sample may be carry-over from other donors' samples. Sequenced material: naive CD4+ T cells from PBMCs. The subset denotes: CD45RA+ positively selected. This chain uses TRBV28 with TRBJ2-7; 9 bases agree with TRBD2. CDR3 sequence reads: CASSPTSGRTYEQYF. In DNA form, the CDR3 reads TGTGCCAGCAGTCCGACTAGCGGAAGGACCTACGAGCAGTACTTC.